Following are 24 T cell receptor beta chains from one sample sequenced in a study of blood T cells in healthy people across ages. Next came a second PCR, run for about 6 to 12 cycles, which used a sample-barcoded 5' primer along with a J-beta primer mix. TCRdb re-derived calls from the 5' RACE reads in MiXCR, one entry per CDR3 protein. The sample consists of 1.5 million to 2 million distinct CDR3 sequences, roughly 50% of them appearing once. The source material was blood. These receptors originate from a woman in her thirties or forties in good health.

V usage is TRBV6-5 and J usage is TRBJ2-5; a weak D match, TRBD1 (5 bases). Germline loops: CDR1 MNHEY, CDR2 SVGAGI. V was pared by 0 bases and J by 11 bases, with 22 bases between. This CDR3 spans 16 amino acids. The DNA for the CDR3 is TGTGCCAGCAGTTACTCTGAGACTGACAGCTTCAATGAGCAGTACTTC. Its translation is CASSYSETDSFNEQYF.

V is TRBV20-1 and J is TRBJ2-3, with 7 bases aligning to TRBD1. This CDR3 comprises 15 residues. J gave up 5 bases and V 2 bases, and 10 bases lay outside the gene matches. Germline values: CDR1 DFQATT, CDR2 SNEGSKA (reference sequence). CDR3 region: CSARPPRGRGDTQYF. The CDR3 DNA follows: TGCAGTGCTAGACCCCCCAGGGGGAGAGGAGATACGCAGTATTTT.

This clonotype was seen a handful of times. The chain employs TRBV25-1 and TRBJ2-6; the D is unclear. Trimming removed 4 bases from V and 0 bases from J, with 13 bases in between. The CDR3 sequence is 17 residues long. Germline V lookup: CDR1 MGHDK, CDR2 SYGVNS. The CDR3 nucleotides are TGTGCCAGCAGTGGGCTGGGATGGGTCTCTGGGGCCAACGTCCTGACTTTC. This translates into CASSGLGWVSGANVLTF.

The chain couples TRBV7-2 to TRBJ2-5; maybe TRBD2 (5 bases). Per germline, CDR1 SGHTA and CDR2 FQGNSA. This CDR3 comprises 14 residues. Trimming took off 2 bases at V and 4 bases at J, with 11 bases between the two ends. The CDR3 coding sequence is TGTGCCAGCAGCTTAACTAGGGTATCAGAGACCCAGTACTTC. Amino acid sequence: CASSLTRVSETQYF. Together with reference TRBV7-2 and TRBJ2-5, the CDR3 gives the full variable domain: GAGVSQSPSNKVTEKGKDVELRCDPISGHTALYWYRQSLGQGLEFLIYFQGNSAPDKSGLPSDRFSAERTGGSVSTLTIQRTQQEDSAVYLCASSLTRVSETQYFGPGTRLLVL.

This clonotype came up a few times. The chain couples TRBV5-1 to TRBJ2-5; D unresolved. The germline gives CDR1 SGHRS, CDR2 YFSETQ. V lost 4 bases and J lost 1, with 11 bases in between. The CDR3 contains 14 residues. CDR3 sequence: CASSTGRTQETQYF. The CDR3 DNA sequence: TGCGCCAGCAGCACCGGACGGACCCAAGAGACCCAGTACTTC.

As concerns this clonotype: The junction differs from germline at one of its ends, possibly a read error. V is TRBV7-2 and J is TRBJ2-3; D possibly uses TRBD1 or TRBD2 (6 bases each). The V gene's germline CDR1 is SGHTA and CDR2 FQGNSA. CDR3 length: 14 amino acids. CDR3 amino acids: CASSSGGLTGTQYF. CDR3 bases: TGTGCCAGCAGCTCCGGGGGCCTCACAGGTACGCAGTATTTT.

V and J are TRBV18 and TRBJ1-4; weak D call: TRBD1 (6 bases). V lost 3 bases to trimming and J lost 5 bases, with 13 bases between them. This CDR3 contains 15 residues. The germline V gene encodes CDR1 KGHSH and CDR2 LQKENI. CDR3 amino acids: CASSPDRLGNEKLFF. CDR3 DNA: TGTGCCAGCTCACCCGACAGGCTTGGGAATGAAAAACTGTTTTTT.

This clonotype has just one count. The genes are TRBV24-1 and TRBJ2-1; 11 bases align to TRBD1. The length of the CDR3 is 15 residues. Trimming at V came to 4 bases and at J to 6 bases, leaving 4 bases not matched to a gene. CDR1 is KGHDR and CDR2 is SFDVKD in the germline V gene. The chain's CDR3 is CATSERGTGGNEQFF. CDR3 bases: TGTGCCACCAGTGAGAGGGGGACAGGGGGCAATGAGCAGTTCTTC.

This clonotype was seen only a few times. This sequence joins TRBV6-6 and TRBJ2-3, with D tentatively TRBD1 (5 bases). The CDR3 is 12 residues long. Germline CDR1 is MNHNY and CDR2 is SVGAGI (reference sequence). V lost 6 bases, J lost 8 bases, and 12 bases lay in between. CDR3 residues: CASRDTRVTQYF. The CDR3 DNA follows: TGTGCCAGCAGGGACACCAGGGTTACGCAGTATTTT.

The chain recombines TRBV29-1 with TRBJ2-7, with D maybe TRBD1 (5 bases). CDR3 length equals 13 residues. CDR1 and CDR2 (germline): SQVTM, ANQGSEA. Trimming took 7 bases from V and 3 from J, leaving 16 bases between them. The CDR3 DNA sequence: TGCAGCGCAGGACGACAGAGAGACTACGAGCAGTACTTC. It specifies CSAGRQRDYEQYF.

The chain links TRBV12-3 or TRBV12-4 to TRBJ2-3; the D is unclear. With 3 bases removed from V and 0 bases from J, the gap between germline ends came to 10 bases. CDR3 size: 15 residues. The CDR3 DNA reads TGTGCCAGCAGTTTTTGGAGACCTAGCACAGATACGCAGTATTTT. Translation: CASSFWRPSTDTQYF.

V gene TRBV24-1 combines with J gene TRBJ1-2; a possible D gene is TRBD1 (5 bases). Germline V gives CDR1 KGHDR, CDR2 SFDVKD. The CDR3 consists of 13 residues. Trimming pared 0 bases from V and 7 bases from J, leaving 8 bases between. CDR3 bases: TGTGCCACCAGTGATTTGGCGACAGCTGGCTACACCTTC. Protein: CATSDLATAGYTF.

This chain uses TRBV4-1 with TRBJ2-1; 11 bases are shared with TRBD2. CDR1 is MGHRA and CDR2 is YSYEKL in the germline V gene. The V gene end was trimmed by 0 bases and the J gene end by 4 bases; junction bases not matched to a gene: 5. This CDR3 is 17 amino acids long. CDR3 coding DNA: TGCGCCAGCAGCCAAGAGACCGGGACTAGCGGTTACAATGAGCAGTTCTTC. Encoded protein: CASSQETGTSGYNEQFF.

The chain employs TRBV28 and TRBJ2-3; weak D call: TRBD1 (5 bases). CDR1 and CDR2 from the germline V gene are MDHEN and SYDVKM. The CDR3 consists of 15 residues. V was clipped by 3 bases and J by 4 bases, with 14 bases between them. CDR3 amino acids: CASSFAGQGSDTQYF. For the CDR3, the DNA is TGTGCCAGCAGTTTTGCCGGGCAGGGTTCAGATACGCAGTATTTT.

The chain links TRBV9 to TRBJ2-7; 9 bases match TRBD2. V dropped 0 bases and J dropped 2; count of bases not matched to a gene: 3. The CDR3 contains 15 residues. Looked up from germline, CDR1 is SGDLS and CDR2 is YYNGEE. Here the CDR3 reads CASSVDSGGAYEQYF. CDR3 nucleotide sequence: TGTGCCAGCAGCGTAGATAGCGGGGGTGCCTACGAGCAGTACTTC. Variable domain in full (rest from reference TRBV9 and TRBJ2-7): DSGVTQTPKHLITATGQRVTLRCSPRSGDLSVYWYQQSLDQGLQFLIQYYNGEERAKGNILERFSAQQFPDLHSELNLSSLELGDSALYFCASSVDSGGAYEQYFGPGTRLTVT.

This rearrangement joins TRBV7-2 to TRBJ2-1; no clear D. Germline CDR1 and CDR2: SGHTA and FQGNSA. This CDR3 comprises 14 residues. V lost 5 bases and J 0 bases, leaving 8 bases between the germline ends. CDR3 DNA: TGTGCCAGCAGCACAACGGCCTCCTACAATGAGCAGTTCTTC. It translates to CASSTTASYNEQFF.

J is TRBJ2-1 and V is TRBV28; TRBD1 matches 12 bases. J lost 6 bases, V lost 5 bases, and 11 bases had no gene match. The CDR3 is made up of 17 amino acids. Per germline, CDR1 MDHEN and CDR2 SYDVKM. The CDR3 sequence is CASSTRDRGLSSNEQFF. DNA for the CDR3: TGTGCCAGCAGTACCCGGGACAGGGGGCTCTCAAGCAATGAGCAGTTCTTC.

In its sample, this clonotype was seen once. The CDR3 loop is CAASRDRRLPGGNNEKLFF. CDR3 sequence (DNA): TGTGCCGCGAGCCGGGACAGGCGACTACCAGGGGGGAATAATGAAAAACTGTTTTTT. The chain uses TRBV28 and TRBJ1-4; 8 bases map to TRBD1. Germline lookup yields CDR1 MDHEN and CDR2 SYDVKM. The CDR3 runs 19 residues. After removal of 11 bases from V and 4 bases from J, the junction contained 24 bases not matched to a gene.

The CDR3 bases are TGTGCCAGCAGCTTAAGCACGGTCACAGATACGCAGTATTTT. Translated, it gives CASSLSTVTDTQYF. The genes are TRBV7-2 and TRBJ2-3; D gene uncertain. The germline CDR1 and CDR2 sequences are SGHTA and FQGNSA. Trimming cost V 2 bases and J 2 bases, with 8 bases left between them. CDR3 length equals 14 residues.

A word on this clonotype: A read error may produce the germline difference seen at one junction end. The chain recombines TRBV24-1 with TRBJ2-7, with unresolved D. Germline assignment: CDR1 KGHDR and CDR2 SFDVKD. This CDR3 region has 13 residues. In DNA, the CDR3 is TGTGCCACCAGTGATCACTACTACTACGGGCAGTACTTC. This codes for CATSDHYYYGQYF.

The rearrangement uses TRBV20-1 and TRBJ2-1; unclear D gene. The germline V gene has CDR1 DFQATT and CDR2 SNEGSKA (reference sequence). CDR3 length: 12 amino acids. V dropped 2 bases and J dropped 9 bases, with 11 bases sitting between them. As DNA, the CDR3 is TGCAGTGCTAGACTGAACTGGGGTGAGCAGTTCTTC. Translating it yields CSARLNWGEQFF.

This clonotype was recorded a few times. The chain links TRBV6-2 or TRBV6-3 to TRBJ1-2, with a tentative D call TRBD1 (6 bases). CDR1 MNHEY and CDR2 SVGEGT come from the germline V gene. This CDR3 comprises 18 residues. Deletions cut 0 bases from V and 2 bases from J, with 19 bases between. CDR3 loop: CASSYSPVWGGVNYGYTF. DNA of the CDR3: TGTGCCAGCAGTTACTCCCCCGTGTGGGGGGGCGTGAACTATGGCTACACCTTC.

This rearrangement joins TRBV28 to TRBJ2-4; 10 nucleotides match TRBD1. Germline V lookup: CDR1 MDHEN, CDR2 SYDVKM. V trimming: 6 bases; J trimming: 2 bases; junction bases outside the gene matches: 10. This CDR3 has 17 amino acids. CDR3 amino acids: CASSPGQGKGSKNIQYF. In nucleotides, the CDR3 is TGTGCCAGCAGCCCGGGACAGGGGAAAGGATCCAAAAACATTCAGTACTTC.

V is TRBV6-1 and J is TRBJ2-7, with TRBD1 as a possible D gene (6 bases). The germline V gene has CDR1 MNHNS and CDR2 SASEGT. The germline V and J ends were trimmed by 6 bases and 1 base, with 19 bases remaining between them. The CDR3 loop spans 16 amino acids. Here the CDR3 reads CASSPQGRGRSYEQYF. The CDR3 DNA is TGTGCCAGCAGCCCCCAGGGTAGGGGGAGATCCTACGAGCAGTACTTC.